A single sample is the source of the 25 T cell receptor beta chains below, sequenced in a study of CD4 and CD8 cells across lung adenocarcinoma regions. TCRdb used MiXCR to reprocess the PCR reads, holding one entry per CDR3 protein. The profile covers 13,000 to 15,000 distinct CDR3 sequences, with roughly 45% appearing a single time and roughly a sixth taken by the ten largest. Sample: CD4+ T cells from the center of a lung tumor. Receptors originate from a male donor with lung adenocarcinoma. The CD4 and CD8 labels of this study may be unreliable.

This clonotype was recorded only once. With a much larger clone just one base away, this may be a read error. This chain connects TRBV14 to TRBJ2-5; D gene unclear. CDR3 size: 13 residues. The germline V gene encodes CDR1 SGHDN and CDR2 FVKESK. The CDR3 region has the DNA TGTGCCAGCAGCCAAGCACCCCAAGGGACCCAGTACTTC. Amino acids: CASSQAPQGTQYF.

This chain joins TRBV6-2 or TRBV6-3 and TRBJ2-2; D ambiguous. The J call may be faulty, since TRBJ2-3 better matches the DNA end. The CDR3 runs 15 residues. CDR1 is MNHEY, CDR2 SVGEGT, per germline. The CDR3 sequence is CASRLQAVITEAQYF. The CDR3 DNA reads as TGTGCCAGCAGACTCCAGGCTGTGATTACCGAGGCGCAGTATTTT.

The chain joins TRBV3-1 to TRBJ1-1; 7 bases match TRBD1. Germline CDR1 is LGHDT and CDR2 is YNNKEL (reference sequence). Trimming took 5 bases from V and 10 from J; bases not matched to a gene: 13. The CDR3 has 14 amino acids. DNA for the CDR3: TGTGCCAGCAGCAACCGGGACAGACCCCTCGGAGCTTTCTTT. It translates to CASSNRDRPLGAFF. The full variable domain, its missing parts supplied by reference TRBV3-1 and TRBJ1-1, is DTAVSQTPKYLVTQMGNDKSIKCEQNLGHDTMYWYKQDSKKFLKIMFSYNNKELIINETVPNRFSPKSPDKAHLNLHINSLELGDSAVYFCASSNRDRPLGAFFGQGTRLTVV.

The CDR3 loop reads CASSECGGRGVLDQNIQYF. The CDR3 nucleotides are TGTGCCAGCAGTGAATGCGGGGGGAGGGGGGTCTTAGACCAAAACATCCAGTACTTC. V and J are TRBV6-1 and TRBJ2-6; 8 bases align to TRBD2. The end of the DNA fits TRBJ2-5 better, so the J call may be wrong. Germline-derived CDR1 and CDR2 are MNHNS and SASEGT. The CDR3 loop spans 19 amino acids.

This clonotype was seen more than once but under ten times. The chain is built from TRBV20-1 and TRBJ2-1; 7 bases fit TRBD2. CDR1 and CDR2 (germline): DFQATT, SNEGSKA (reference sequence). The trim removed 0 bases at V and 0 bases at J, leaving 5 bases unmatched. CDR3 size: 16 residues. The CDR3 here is CSARDWTRSSYNEQFF. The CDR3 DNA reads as TGCAGTGCTAGAGATTGGACTAGGTCCTCCTACAATGAGCAGTTCTTC.

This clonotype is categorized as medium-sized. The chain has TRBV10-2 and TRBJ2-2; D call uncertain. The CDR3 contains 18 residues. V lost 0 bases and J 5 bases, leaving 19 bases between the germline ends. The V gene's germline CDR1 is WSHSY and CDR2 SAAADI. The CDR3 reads CASSESNLGNRRTGELFF. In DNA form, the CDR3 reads TGCGCCAGCAGTGAGTCAAATCTAGGAAACAGAAGAACCGGGGAGCTGTTTTTT.

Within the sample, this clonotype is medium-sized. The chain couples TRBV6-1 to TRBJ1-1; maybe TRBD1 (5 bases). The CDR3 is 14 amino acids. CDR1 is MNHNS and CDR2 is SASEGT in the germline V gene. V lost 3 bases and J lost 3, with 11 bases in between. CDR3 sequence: CASSEIWGDTEAFF. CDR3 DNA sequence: TGTGCCAGCAGTGAGATCTGGGGGGACACTGAAGCTTTCTTT.

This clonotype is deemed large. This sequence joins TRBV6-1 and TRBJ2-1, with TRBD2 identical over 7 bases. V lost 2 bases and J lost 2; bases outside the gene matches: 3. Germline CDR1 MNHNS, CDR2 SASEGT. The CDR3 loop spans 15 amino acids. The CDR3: CASSEWLAAYNEQFF. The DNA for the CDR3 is TGTGCCAGCAGTGAATGGCTAGCGGCCTACAATGAGCAGTTCTTC.

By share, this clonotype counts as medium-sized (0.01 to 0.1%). This chain's CDR3 is CATSRDGRGQGTDTQYF. The CDR3 DNA is TGTGCCACCAGCAGAGATGGGAGGGGACAGGGAACAGATACGCAGTATTTT. This rearrangement joins TRBV15 to TRBJ2-3, with 9 bases aligning to TRBD1. The CDR3 loop spans 17 amino acids. V shed 0 bases and J 3 bases; nucleotides not matched to a gene: 7. Germline CDR1 and CDR2: LNHNV and YYDKDF (reference sequence).

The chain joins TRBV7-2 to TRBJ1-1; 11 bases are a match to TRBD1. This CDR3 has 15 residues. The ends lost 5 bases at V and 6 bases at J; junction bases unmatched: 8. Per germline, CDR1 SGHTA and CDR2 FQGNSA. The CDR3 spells CASSSRDRGVSEAFF. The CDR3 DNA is TGTGCCAGCAGCAGCCGGGACAGGGGGGTCTCTGAAGCTTTCTTT.

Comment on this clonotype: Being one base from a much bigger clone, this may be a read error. The CDR3 sequence is CASSDPRDRGPGLETSTGELFF. The CDR3 bases are TGTGCCAGCAGTGACCCTAGGGACAGGGGGCCTGGGCTTGAAACGAGCACCGGGGAGCTGTTTTTT. V gene TRBV6-4 combines with J gene TRBJ2-2, with 12 positions matching TRBD1. The V segment lost 2 bases and the J segment 4 bases; nucleotides outside the gene matches: 20. Germline assignment: CDR1 MRHNA and CDR2 SNTAGT. The CDR3 is made up of 22 amino acids.

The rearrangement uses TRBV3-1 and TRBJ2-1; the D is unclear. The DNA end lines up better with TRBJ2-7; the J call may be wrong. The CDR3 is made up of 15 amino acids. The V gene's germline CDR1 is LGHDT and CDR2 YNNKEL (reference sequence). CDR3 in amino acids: CASSQPSLGTYEQYF. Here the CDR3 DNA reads TGTGCCAGCAGCCAACCGTCTTTAGGAACCTACGAGCAGTACTTC.

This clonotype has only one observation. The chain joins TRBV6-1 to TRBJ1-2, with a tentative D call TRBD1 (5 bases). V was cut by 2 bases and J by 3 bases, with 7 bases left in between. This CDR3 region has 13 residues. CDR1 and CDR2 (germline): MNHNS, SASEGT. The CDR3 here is CASSEMTDYGYTF. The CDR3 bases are TGTGCCAGCAGTGAAATGACAGACTATGGCTACACCTTC.

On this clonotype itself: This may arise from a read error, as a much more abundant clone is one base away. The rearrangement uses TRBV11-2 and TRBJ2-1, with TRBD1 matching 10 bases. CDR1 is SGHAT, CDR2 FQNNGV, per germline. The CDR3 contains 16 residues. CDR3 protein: CVSSPRQGARYNEQFF. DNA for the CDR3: TGTGTCAGCAGCCCCCGACAGGGGGCAAGGTACAATGAGCAGTTCTTC.

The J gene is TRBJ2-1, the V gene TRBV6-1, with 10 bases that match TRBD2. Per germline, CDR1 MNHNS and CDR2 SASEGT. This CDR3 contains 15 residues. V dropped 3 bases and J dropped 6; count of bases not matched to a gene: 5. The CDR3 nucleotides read TGTGCCAGCAGTGATTTGAGCGGGGGGGCCAATGAGCAGTTCTTC. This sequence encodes CASSDLSGGANEQFF.

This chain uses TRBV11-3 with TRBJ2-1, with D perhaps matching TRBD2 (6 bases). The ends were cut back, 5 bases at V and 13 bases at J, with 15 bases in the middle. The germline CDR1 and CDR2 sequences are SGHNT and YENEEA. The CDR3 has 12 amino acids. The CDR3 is CASSPPGLPQFF. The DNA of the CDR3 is TGTGCCAGCAGCCCCCCGGGACTCCCTCAGTTCTTC.

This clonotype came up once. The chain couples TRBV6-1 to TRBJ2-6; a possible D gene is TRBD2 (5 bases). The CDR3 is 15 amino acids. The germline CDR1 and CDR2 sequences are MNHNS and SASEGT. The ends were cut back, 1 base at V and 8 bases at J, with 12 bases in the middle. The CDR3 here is CASSEEPGSSNVLTF. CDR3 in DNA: TGTGCCAGCAGTGAAGAACCGGGATCGTCCAACGTCCTGACTTTC.

The DNA of the CDR3 is TGTGCCAGCGGGGGTGGTGGGGGAAGCGGGCGGGAGACGCAGTATTTT. Amino acids: CASGGGGGSGRETQYF. The chain joins TRBV6-1 to TRBJ2-3, with 7 bases aligning to TRBD2. The CDR3 is 16 amino acids. J was trimmed by 9 bases and V by 8 bases; bases with no gene match: 20. CDR1 and CDR2 from the germline V gene are MNHNS and SASEGT.

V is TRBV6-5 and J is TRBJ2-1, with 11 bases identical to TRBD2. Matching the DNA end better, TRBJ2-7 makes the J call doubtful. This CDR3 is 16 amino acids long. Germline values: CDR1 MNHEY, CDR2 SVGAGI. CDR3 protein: CASSSPGTSGTYEQYF. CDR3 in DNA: TGTGCCAGCAGTTCCCCCGGGACTAGCGGAACCTACGAGCAGTACTTC.

The CDR3 loop reads CASTSAGREGPNTQYF. CDR3 sequence (DNA): TGTGCCAGCACCTCCGCGGGGCGGGAGGGCCCAAATACGCAGTACTTC. The chain links TRBV7-6 to TRBJ2-3; 9 nucleotides line up with TRBD2. The J call is doubtful: the DNA matches TRBJ2-7 better. This CDR3 has 16 residues. Germline V CDR1 and CDR2: SGHVS, FNYEAQ.

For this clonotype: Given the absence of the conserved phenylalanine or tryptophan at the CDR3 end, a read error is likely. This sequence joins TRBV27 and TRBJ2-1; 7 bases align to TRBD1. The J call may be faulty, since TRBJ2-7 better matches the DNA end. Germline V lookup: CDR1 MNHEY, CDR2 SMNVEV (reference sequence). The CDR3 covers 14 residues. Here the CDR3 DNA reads TGTGCCAGCAGTCCACGGGGACAGTTCTACGAGCAGTACCTC. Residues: CASSPRGQFYEQYL.

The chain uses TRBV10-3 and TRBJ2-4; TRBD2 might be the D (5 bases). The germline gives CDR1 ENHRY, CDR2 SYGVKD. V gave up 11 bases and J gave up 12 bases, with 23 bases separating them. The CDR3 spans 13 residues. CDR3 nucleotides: TGTGCCTGGAGGCGGCGAGCCAAAGATACTCAGTACTTC. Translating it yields CAWRRRAKDTQYF.

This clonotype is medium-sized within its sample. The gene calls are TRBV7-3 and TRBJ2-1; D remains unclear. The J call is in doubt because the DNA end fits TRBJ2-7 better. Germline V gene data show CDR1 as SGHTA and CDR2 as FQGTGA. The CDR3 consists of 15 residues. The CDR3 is CASSLLGPSNNEQYF. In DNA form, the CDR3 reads TGTGCCAGCAGCTTACTTGGACCCTCGAACAATGAGCAGTACTTC.

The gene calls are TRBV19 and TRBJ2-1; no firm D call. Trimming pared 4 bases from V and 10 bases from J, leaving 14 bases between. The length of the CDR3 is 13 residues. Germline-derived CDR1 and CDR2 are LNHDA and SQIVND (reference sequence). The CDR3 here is CASSTTPGREQFF. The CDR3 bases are TGTGCCAGTAGTACGACTCCTGGACGCGAGCAGTTCTTC.

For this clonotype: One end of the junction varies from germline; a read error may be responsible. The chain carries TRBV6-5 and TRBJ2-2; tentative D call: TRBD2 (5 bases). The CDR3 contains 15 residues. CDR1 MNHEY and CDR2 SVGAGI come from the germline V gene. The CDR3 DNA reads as TGTGCCAGCAGACTCCAGTCCGTGATTCCCGGGGAGCAGTTTTTT. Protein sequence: CASRLQSVIPGEQFF.